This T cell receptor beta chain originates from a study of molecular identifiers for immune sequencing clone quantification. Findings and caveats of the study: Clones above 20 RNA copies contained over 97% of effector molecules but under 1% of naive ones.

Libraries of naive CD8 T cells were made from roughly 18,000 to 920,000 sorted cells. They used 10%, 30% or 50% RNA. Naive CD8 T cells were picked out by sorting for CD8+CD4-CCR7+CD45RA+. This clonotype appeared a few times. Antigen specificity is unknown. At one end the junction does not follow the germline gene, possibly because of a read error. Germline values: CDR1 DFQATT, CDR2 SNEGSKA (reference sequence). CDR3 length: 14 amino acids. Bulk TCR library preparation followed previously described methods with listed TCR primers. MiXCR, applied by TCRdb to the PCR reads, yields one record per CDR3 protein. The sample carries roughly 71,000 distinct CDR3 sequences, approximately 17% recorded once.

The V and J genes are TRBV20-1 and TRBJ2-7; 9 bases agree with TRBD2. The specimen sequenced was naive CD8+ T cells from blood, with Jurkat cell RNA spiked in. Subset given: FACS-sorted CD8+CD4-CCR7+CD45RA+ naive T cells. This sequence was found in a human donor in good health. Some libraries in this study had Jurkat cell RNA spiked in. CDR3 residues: CSARGREGLYEQHF. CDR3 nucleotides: TGCAGTGCTAGGGGGCGGGAGGGCCTTTACGAGCAGCACTTT.